The sequence of this TCR beta chain was determined in a study of CXCR3-negative and CXCR3-positive naive CD8 T cells. Points from the study as a whole: CXCR3 expression dropped partially after cryopreservation, and most assays relied on fresh PBMCs. Researchers reported similar TRBV-TRBJ usage in naive CXCR3-negative and CXCR3-positive cells, though memory differed.

This CDR3 spans 14 amino acids. Germline V gene sequence: CDR1 KGHSH, CDR2 LQKENI. Concerning this clonotype: Its matching antigen is unknown.

With UMI labels, 5' RACE was used to prepare the TRB cDNA libraries. Using the 5' RACE reads, TCRdb records one entry per CDR3 protein without DNA. The sample table sets out about 130,000 distinct CDR3 sequences. Sequencing was done on a sample of naive CXCR3- CD8+ T cells from blood. The subset denotes: CD45RO-CCR7+CD27+CD95- naive CD8+ T cells lacking CXCR3 (TNR3-). The chain recombines TRBV18 with TRBJ2-7. The origin of this receptor is a human donor in good health. Some clones in this sample may be carry-over from other donors' samples. The CDR3 loop is CASSPPVRACEQYF.